These 29 T cell receptor beta chains came from one sample sequenced in a study of T cells in localized non-small cell lung cancer. Produced via immunoSEQ multiplex PCR; TCRdb's table is partial and in-frame only. The sample shows nearly 3,000 clones, roughly 25% of them seen only once. The sample consisted of lung tumor tissue, taken before any cancer treatment. The receptors derive from a man between 40 and 70 years old with stage III lung adenocarcinoma.

The gene calls are TRBV5-1 and TRBJ2-7; a possible D gene is TRBD2 (6 bases). CDR1 SGHRS and CDR2 YFSETQ come from the germline V gene. V was cut by 4 bases and J by 4 bases, with 15 bases left in between. The CDR3 covers 14 residues. In DNA form, the CDR3 reads TGCGCCAGCAGCAGGTCCGCGGGGCCATACGAGCAGTACTTC. Its protein product is CASSRSAGPYEQYF.

This clone was seen only a few times. This chain links TRBV12-2 with TRBJ2-1; the DNA was not compared with TRBD2, the D call given in the table. TRBV12-2 is given as a pseudogene. The CDR3 consists of 17 residues. The CDR3 DNA is TGTGCCAGTTCAGGGGAAAGCGGGGAAATATTCTCAGGTGAGCAGTTCTTC. It specifies CASSGESGEIFSGEQFF.

V gene TRBV28 combines with J gene TRBJ1-2; 7 bases match TRBD1. Losses at the gene ends were 2 bases for V and 7 bases for J; bases not matched to a gene: 7. This CDR3 contains 14 residues. Germline V gene lookup returns CDR1 MDHEN and CDR2 SYDVKM. The CDR3 is CASSLQGGASGYTF. CDR3 sequence (DNA): TGTGCCAGCAGTTTACAGGGGGGGGCTTCTGGCTACACCTTC.

The CDR3 sequence: CASSYHPGGNSPLHF. CDR3 sequence (DNA): TGTGCCAGCAGTTACCACCCAGGGGGCAATTCACCCCTCCACTTT. The J gene is TRBJ1-6, the V gene TRBV6-8; 8 bases align to TRBD1. Germline CDR1 and CDR2: MNHGY and SAAAGT. V dropped 2 bases and J dropped 7; count of bases not matched to a gene: 4. CDR3 length: 15 residues.

This clone has just a few counts. The chain uses TRBV11-3 and TRBJ1-5; D is unresolved. Germline assignment: CDR1 SGHNT and CDR2 YENEEA. V was pared by 1 base and J by 1 base, with 8 bases between. The CDR3 extends over 15 amino acids. CDR3 sequence reads: CASSLGAESNQPQHF. CDR3 nucleotide sequence: TGTGCCAGCAGCTTAGGGGCCGAGAGCAATCAGCCCCAGCATTTT.

This clone occurred a few times. The chain has TRBV28 and TRBJ1-2, with D unresolved. CDR3 length: 14 amino acids. Trimming left V 8 bases short and J 2 bases short, with 15 bases between. Germline lookup yields CDR1 MDHEN and CDR2 SYDVKM. CDR3 nucleotides: TGTGCCAGCCTGGGAAGTGATGGAAACTATGGCTACACCTTC. It specifies CASLGSDGNYGYTF.

The V call is TRBV14, the J call TRBJ1-2; D is undetermined. The CDR3 length is 15 residues. Trimming pared 1 base from V and 8 bases from J, leaving 17 bases between. Germline assignment: CDR1 SGHDN and CDR2 FVKESK. CDR3 bases: TGTGCCAGCAGCCAAGTGTTGGCTGAAGGAGGAGGCTACACCTTC. This codes for CASSQVLAEGGGYTF.

This clone was seen more than once but under ten times. V and J are TRBV11-3 and TRBJ2-7; TRBD1 aligns across 7 bases. The junction had 9 bases not matched to a gene; V was cut back by 3 bases and J by 4 bases. The CDR3 sequence is 15 residues long. The V gene's germline CDR1 is SGHNT and CDR2 YENEEA. CDR3 region: CASSLSTGTDYEQYF. The CDR3 DNA reads as TGTGCCAGCAGCTTGTCCACCGGGACAGATTACGAGCAGTACTTC.

The genes are TRBV19 and TRBJ2-3; 8 bases are shared with TRBD1. V was clipped by 6 bases and J by 2 bases; unmatched bases: 7. The CDR3 spans 15 residues. Germline V gene sequence: CDR1 LNHDA, CDR2 SQIVND (reference sequence). The DNA for the CDR3 is TGTGCCAGTAGATTTGGGACAGGCTTCACAGATACGCAGTATTTT. Its protein product is CASRFGTGFTDTQYF. The entire variable domain, with the rest obtained from reference TRBV19 and TRBJ2-3, is as follows: DGGITQSPKYLFRKEGQNVTLSCEQNLNHDAMYWYRQDPGQGLRLIYYSQIVNDFQKGDIAEGYSVSREKKESFPLTVTSAQKNPTAFYLCASRFGTGFTDTQYFGPGTRLTVL.

Within the sample, this clone is medium-sized. The rearrangement links TRBV6-8 to TRBJ2-3; D ambiguous. Deletions cut 5 bases from V and 3 bases from J, with 6 bases between. CDR1 is MNHGY, CDR2 SAAAGT, per germline. CDR3 size: 12 residues. CDR3 protein: CASSLLTDTQYF. The CDR3 DNA reads as TGTGCCAGCAGTCTGTTGACAGATACGCAGTATTTT.

The chain has TRBV6-8 and TRBJ1-1, with TRBD1 matching over 8 bases. This CDR3 has 15 amino acids. Trimming at V came to 7 bases and at J to 3 bases, leaving 10 bases not matched to a gene. Germline V gives CDR1 MNHGY, CDR2 SAAAGT. CDR3 bases: TGTGCCAGCAAGAAGGACAGGGTCAGGGACACTGAAGCTTTCTTT. This codes for CASKKDRVRDTEAFF.

This clone was detected only once. The V and J genes are TRBV11-3 and TRBJ2-5; TRBD1 is a possible D gene (6 bases). CDR1 is SGHNT, CDR2 YENEEA, per germline. Trimming took 2 bases from V and 0 from J, leaving 16 bases between them. This CDR3 has 17 amino acids. CDR3 sequence: CASSLTAAWTDQETQYF. The CDR3 DNA is TGTGCCAGCAGCTTAACCGCCGCCTGGACAGACCAAGAGACCCAGTACTTC.

This clone showed up just a few times. V is TRBV6-8 and J is TRBJ1-2; a possible D gene is TRBD1 (6 bases). This CDR3 has 14 residues. Germline assignment: CDR1 MNHGY and CDR2 SAAAGT. The V end lost 5 bases, the J end lost 7 bases, and 17 bases lay between the germline ends. CDR3 nucleotides: TGTGCCAGCAGTCCACGAGGACAGTCCTCTGGCTACACCTTC. This gives the protein CASSPRGQSSGYTF.

This chain uses TRBV9 with TRBJ1-5; D possibly corresponds to TRBD1 (6 bases). The CDR3 extends over 13 amino acids. V lost 5 bases and J 3 bases, leaving 9 bases between the germline ends. Germline CDR1 reads SGDLS; CDR2 reads YYNGEE. The CDR3 bases are TGTGCCAGCAGGGGGGACAACAATCAGCCCCAGCATTTT. Its protein is CASRGDNNQPQHF.

Judged by abundance, this clone is medium-sized. The rearrangement uses TRBV11-3 and TRBJ1-5; the D is unclear. Trimming removed 4 bases at V and 1 base at J, with 11 bases between. The length of the CDR3 is 15 residues. In germline, CDR1 is SGHNT, CDR2 YENEEA. This CDR3 is CASSSYWNSNQPQHF. The CDR3 nucleotides read TGTGCCAGCAGCTCATATTGGAACAGCAATCAGCCCCAGCATTTT. Variable domain in full (rest from reference TRBV11-3 and TRBJ1-5): EAGVVQSPRYKIIEKKQPVAFWCNPISGHNTLYWYLQNLGQGPELLIRYENEEAVDDSQLPKDRFSAERLKGVDSTLKIQPAELGDSAVYLCASSSYWNSNQPQHFGDGTRLSIL.

This clone was counted between two and nine times. This chain connects TRBV12-5 to TRBJ2-1, with 10 bases identical to TRBD2. The CDR3 is 17 residues long. Germline loops: CDR1 LGHNT, CDR2 FRNRAP. V lost 0 bases to trimming and J lost 1 base; unmatched junction nucleotides: 3. The DNA for the CDR3 is TGTGCTAGTGGTTTGGTCCTACTAGCGGGGTCCTACAATGAGCAGTTCTTC. The encoded protein is CASGLVLLAGSYNEQFF. Variable domain in full (rest from reference TRBV12-5 and TRBJ2-1): DARVTQTPRHKVTEMGQEVTMRCQPILGHNTVFWYRQTMMQGLELLAYFRNRAPLDDSGMPKDRFSAEMPDATLATLKIQPSEPRDSAVYFCASGLVLLAGSYNEQFFGPGTRLTVL.

In this sample, this clone is medium-sized. CDR3 DNA sequence: TGTGCCAGCAGTGGTGACTCTGGGGCCAACGTCCTGACTTTC. This codes for CASSGDSGANVLTF. V is TRBV9 and J is TRBJ2-6; D is uncertain. V dropped 5 bases and J dropped 0 bases, with 6 bases sitting between them. Per germline, CDR1 SGDLS and CDR2 YYNGEE. CDR3 size: 14 residues.

V gene TRBV6-8 combines with J gene TRBJ2-1; a weak D match, TRBD2 (6 bases). CDR1 is MNHGY and CDR2 is SAAAGT in the germline V gene. V was cut by 3 bases and J by 15 bases, with 18 bases left in between. The CDR3 is 13 amino acids. CDR3 protein: CASSYEAGLRRFF. The CDR3 region has the DNA TGTGCCAGCAGTTATGAGGCGGGGTTAAGGAGGTTCTTC.

This clone turned up a few times. Here the CDR3 DNA reads TGTGCCAGCAGTTCCGCGGGCGGCTACGAGCAGTACTTC. Translation gives CASSSAGGYEQYF. The chain recombines TRBV6-8 with TRBJ2-7; the D gene is possibly TRBD2 (5 bases). The CDR3 has 13 amino acids. V was trimmed by 4 bases and J by 3 bases, leaving 10 bases between them. Germline values: CDR1 MNHGY, CDR2 SAAAGT.

V is TRBV29-1 and J is TRBJ2-7, with TRBD2 matching 9 bases. Germline V gene lookup returns CDR1 SQVTM and CDR2 ANQGSEA. After removal of 7 bases from V and 5 bases from J, the junction contained 6 bases not matched to a gene. This CDR3 has 12 residues. CDR3 DNA sequence: TGCAGCGCCTCCGGGACTAGCAACGAGCAGTACTTC. Amino acid sequence: CSASGTSNEQYF.

This clone was seen a handful of times. The rearrangement joins TRBV18 to TRBJ2-5, with D possibly matching TRBD1 (5 bases). The germline CDR1 and CDR2 sequences are KGHSH and LQKENI. There are 15 residues in the CDR3. V dropped 3 bases and J dropped 2 bases, with 13 bases sitting between them. Here the CDR3 reads CASSPGRALQETQYF. The CDR3 nucleotides read TGTGCCAGCTCACCGGGCAGGGCGTTACAAGAGACCCAGTACTTC.

The chain uses TRBV19 and TRBJ1-1; possible D gene TRBD1, 5 bases. Germline values: CDR1 LNHDA, CDR2 SQIVND (reference sequence). The germline V and J ends were trimmed by 2 bases and 2 bases, with 9 bases remaining between them. The CDR3 is 14 residues long. DNA of the CDR3: TGTGCCAGTAGTATAATCGACAGCAACACTGAAGCTTTCTTT. This gives the protein CASSIIDSNTEAFF. Full variable domain (outside the CDR3, taken from reference TRBV19 and TRBJ1-1): DGGITQSPKYLFRKEGQNVTLSCEQNLNHDAMYWYRQDPGQGLRLIYYSQIVNDFQKGDIAEGYSVSREKKESFPLTVTSAQKNPTAFYLCASSIIDSNTEAFFGQGTRLTVV.

This clone has only a few counts. V usage is TRBV11-3 and J usage is TRBJ2-7; 9 bases align to TRBD1. The J segment lost 2 bases and the V segment lost 6 bases, leaving 8 bases of the junction unmatched. CDR1 and CDR2 from the germline V gene are SGHNT and YENEEA. There are 15 residues in the CDR3. The chain's CDR3 is CASRLDRGAPYEQYF. In DNA form, the CDR3 reads TGTGCCAGCAGACTCGACAGGGGGGCCCCCTACGAGCAGTACTTC. The full variable domain, its missing parts supplied by reference TRBV11-3 and TRBJ2-7, is EAGVVQSPRYKIIEKKQPVAFWCNPISGHNTLYWYLQNLGQGPELLIRYENEEAVDDSQLPKDRFSAERLKGVDSTLKIQPAELGDSAVYLCASRLDRGAPYEQYFGPGTRLTVT.

V gene TRBV18 combines with J gene TRBJ1-5, with 7 positions matching TRBD1. From germline, CDR1 is KGHSH and CDR2 LQKENI. The CDR3 loop spans 16 amino acids. The V and J ends lost 5 bases and 1 base, in that order; junction bases with no gene match: 8. CDR3 in amino acids: CASSADRVVSNQPQHF. The CDR3 bases are TGTGCCAGCTCAGCCGACAGGGTAGTAAGCAATCAGCCCCAGCATTTT.

V is TRBV28 and J is TRBJ1-5; possibly TRBD1 for D (6 bases). Trimming left V 5 bases short and J 3 bases short, with 14 bases between. This CDR3 has 15 amino acids. The V gene's germline CDR1 is MDHEN and CDR2 SYDVKM. CDR3 DNA sequence: TGTGCCAGCAGTCTTTCAGGGGTCCCCAATCAGCCCCAGCATTTT. This sequence encodes CASSLSGVPNQPQHF.

This clone came up a few times. The rearrangement joins TRBV11-3 to TRBJ2-1; 7 bases align to TRBD1. This CDR3 has 16 amino acids. Germline V CDR1 and CDR2: SGHNT, YENEEA. J lost 4 bases, V lost 5 bases, and 11 bases had no gene match. The CDR3: CASSQAAGTDYNEQFF. CDR3 sequence (DNA): TGTGCCAGCAGCCAAGCCGCCGGGACAGATTACAATGAGCAGTTCTTC.

The chain couples TRBV15 to TRBJ1-4, with TRBD1 as a possible D gene (5 bases). The CDR3 loop spans 15 amino acids. The V gene's germline CDR1 is LNHNV and CDR2 YYDKDF (reference sequence). V was clipped by 6 bases and J by 7 bases, with 18 bases between them. The CDR3 loop reads CATSRENRRGEKLFF. CDR3 sequence (DNA): TGTGCCACCAGTCGAGAAAACAGGAGGGGTGAAAAACTGTTTTTT.

The chain links TRBV11-3 to TRBJ2-6, with no clear D. The V and J ends lost 2 bases and 1 base respectively, with 18 bases between them. CDR3 length: 19 residues. Germline CDR1 and CDR2: SGHNT and YENEEA. CDR3 sequence reads: CASSLRSRAEASGANVLTF. CDR3 sequence (DNA): TGTGCCAGCAGCTTACGGAGTCGGGCCGAAGCTTCTGGGGCCAACGTCCTGACTTTC. Based on the CDR3 plus reference TRBV11-3 and TRBJ2-6, the full variable domain is EAGVVQSPRYKIIEKKQPVAFWCNPISGHNTLYWYLQNLGQGPELLIRYENEEAVDDSQLPKDRFSAERLKGVDSTLKIQPAELGDSAVYLCASSLRSRAEASGANVLTFGAGSRLTVL.

The chain has TRBV25-1 and TRBJ1-1; D unresolved. Germline V CDR1 and CDR2: MGHDK, SYGVNS. V gave up 3 bases and J gave up 11 bases, with 13 bases separating them. The CDR3 loop spans 12 amino acids. The DNA for the CDR3 is TGTGCCAGCAGTGATAGCGTACGCAAGGCTTTCTTT. It codes for CASSDSVRKAFF. The complete variable domain, with remaining parts taken from reference TRBV25-1 and TRBJ1-1, reads EADIYQTPRYLVIGTGKKITLECSQTMGHDKMYWYQQDPGMELHLIHYSYGVNSTEKGDLSSESTVSRIRTEHFPLTLESARPSHTSQYLCASSDSVRKAFFGQGTRLTVV.